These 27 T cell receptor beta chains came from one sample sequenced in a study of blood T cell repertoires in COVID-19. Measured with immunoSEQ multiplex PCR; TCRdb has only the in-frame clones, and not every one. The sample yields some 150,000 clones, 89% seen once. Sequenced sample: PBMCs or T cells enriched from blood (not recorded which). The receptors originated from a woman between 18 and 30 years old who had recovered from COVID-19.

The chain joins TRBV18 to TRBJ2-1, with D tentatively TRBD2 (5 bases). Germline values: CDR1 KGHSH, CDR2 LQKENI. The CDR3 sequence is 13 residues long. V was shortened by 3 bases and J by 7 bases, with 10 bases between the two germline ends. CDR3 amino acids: CASSPSSGNEQFF. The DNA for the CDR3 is TGTGCCAGCTCACCGTCCAGCGGAAATGAGCAGTTCTTC.

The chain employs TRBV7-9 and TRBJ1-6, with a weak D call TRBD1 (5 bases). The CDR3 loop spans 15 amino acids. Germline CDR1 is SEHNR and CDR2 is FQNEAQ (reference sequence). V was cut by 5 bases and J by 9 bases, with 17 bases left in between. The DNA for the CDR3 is TGTGCCAGCAGCCCCCTTGGAGGGGTGGGTTCACCCCTCCACTTT. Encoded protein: CASSPLGGVGSPLHF.

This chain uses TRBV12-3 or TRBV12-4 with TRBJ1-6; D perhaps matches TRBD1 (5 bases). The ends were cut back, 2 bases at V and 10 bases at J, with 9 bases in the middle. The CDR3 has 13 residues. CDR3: CASSLQGRSPLHF. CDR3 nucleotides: TGTGCCAGCAGTTTACAGGGTCGGTCACCCCTCCACTTT.

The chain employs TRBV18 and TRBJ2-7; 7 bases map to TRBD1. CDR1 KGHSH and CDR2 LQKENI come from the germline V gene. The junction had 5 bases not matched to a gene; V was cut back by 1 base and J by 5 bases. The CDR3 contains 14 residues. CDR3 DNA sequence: TGTGCCAGCTCACCACAGGGACAGCCCGACGAGCAGTACTTC. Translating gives CASSPQGQPDEQYF.

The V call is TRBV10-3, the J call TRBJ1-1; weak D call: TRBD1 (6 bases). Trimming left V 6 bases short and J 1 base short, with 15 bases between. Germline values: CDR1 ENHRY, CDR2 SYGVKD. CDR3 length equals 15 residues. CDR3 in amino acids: CAIRGDNLPNTEAFF. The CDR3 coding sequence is TGTGCCATCAGAGGGGACAACCTACCGAACACTGAAGCTTTCTTT.

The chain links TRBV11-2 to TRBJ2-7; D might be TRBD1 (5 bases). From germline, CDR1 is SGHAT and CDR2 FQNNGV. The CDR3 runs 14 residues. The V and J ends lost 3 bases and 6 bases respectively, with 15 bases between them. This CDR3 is CASSFTGPLSEQYF. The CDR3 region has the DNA TGTGCCAGCAGCTTTACAGGACCTCTCTCCGAGCAGTACTTC.

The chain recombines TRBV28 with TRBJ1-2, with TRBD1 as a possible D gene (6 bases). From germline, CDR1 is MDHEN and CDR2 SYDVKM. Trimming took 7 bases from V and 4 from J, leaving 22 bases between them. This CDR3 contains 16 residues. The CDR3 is CASKMTGAGVIYGYTF. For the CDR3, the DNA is TGTGCCAGCAAGATGACAGGAGCGGGGGTGATCTATGGCTACACCTTC.

This chain's CDR3 is CASSPRVLNEQFF. CDR3 nucleotide sequence: TGTGCCAGTAGCCCCCGGGTCCTCAATGAGCAGTTCTTC. J is TRBJ2-1 and V is TRBV19; D remains unclear. Trimming cost V 6 bases and J 6 bases, with 12 bases left between them. The CDR3 runs 13 residues. CDR1 and CDR2 (germline): LNHDA, SQIVND (reference sequence).

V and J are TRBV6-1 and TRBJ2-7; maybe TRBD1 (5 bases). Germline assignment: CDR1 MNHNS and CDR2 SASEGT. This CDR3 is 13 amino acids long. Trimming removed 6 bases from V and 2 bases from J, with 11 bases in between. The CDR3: CASRDDSPYEQYF. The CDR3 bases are TGTGCCAGCAGGGACGACAGTCCCTACGAGCAGTACTTC.

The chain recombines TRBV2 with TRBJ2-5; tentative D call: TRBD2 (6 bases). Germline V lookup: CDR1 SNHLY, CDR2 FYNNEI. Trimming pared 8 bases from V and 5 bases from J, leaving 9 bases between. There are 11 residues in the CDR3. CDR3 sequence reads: CASRREETQYF. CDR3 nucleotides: TGTGCCAGCCGACGGGAGGAGACCCAGTACTTC.

Written as DNA, the CDR3 is TGCGCCAGCAGCTTCCTGGGAGCTGGCAATGAGCAGTTCTTC. Translating it yields CASSFLGAGNEQFF. V usage is TRBV5-1 and J usage is TRBJ2-1, with D possibly matching TRBD2 (5 bases). The CDR3 loop spans 14 amino acids. Germline CDR1 reads SGHRS; CDR2 reads YFSETQ. Trimming pared 2 bases from V and 6 bases from J, leaving 12 bases between.

CDR3 in DNA: TGTGCCAGCAGCCAAGACCCCCCTCTAGCGGACACAGATACGCAGTATTTT. It translates to CASSQDPPLADTDTQYF. The chain joins TRBV3-1 (or the pseudogene TRBV3-2) to TRBJ2-3; TRBD2 matches at 7 bases. J lost 2 bases, V lost 0 bases, and 8 bases had no gene match. The CDR3 runs to 17 residues. Germline CDR1 reads LGHDT; CDR2 reads YNNKEL (reference sequence).

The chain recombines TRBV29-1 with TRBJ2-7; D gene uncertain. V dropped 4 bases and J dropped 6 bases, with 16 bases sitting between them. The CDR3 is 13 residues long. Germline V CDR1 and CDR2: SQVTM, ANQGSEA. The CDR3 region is CSVGPSVAAEQYF. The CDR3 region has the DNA TGCAGCGTTGGGCCCAGCGTCGCCGCCGAGCAGTACTTC.

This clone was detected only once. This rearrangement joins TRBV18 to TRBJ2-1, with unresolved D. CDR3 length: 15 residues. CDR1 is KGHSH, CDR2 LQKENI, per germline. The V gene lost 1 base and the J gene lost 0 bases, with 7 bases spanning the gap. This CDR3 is CASSPLQSSYNEQFF. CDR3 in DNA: TGTGCCAGCTCACCACTACAGAGCTCCTACAATGAGCAGTTCTTC.

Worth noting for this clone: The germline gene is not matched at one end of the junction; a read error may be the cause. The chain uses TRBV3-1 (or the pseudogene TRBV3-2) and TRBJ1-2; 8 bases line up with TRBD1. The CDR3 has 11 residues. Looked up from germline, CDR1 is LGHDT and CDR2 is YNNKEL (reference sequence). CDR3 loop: CASRQDRVVHF. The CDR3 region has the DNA TGTGCCAGCAGACAGGACAGGGTCGTTCATTTC.

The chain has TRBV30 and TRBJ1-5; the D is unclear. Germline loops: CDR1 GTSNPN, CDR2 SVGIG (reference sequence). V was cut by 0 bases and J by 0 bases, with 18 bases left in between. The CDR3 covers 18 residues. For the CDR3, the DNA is TGTGCCTGGAGTGTATTTTCGGGAGGTGGGGATAGCAATCAGCCCCAGCATTTT. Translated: CAWSVFSGGGDSNQPQHF. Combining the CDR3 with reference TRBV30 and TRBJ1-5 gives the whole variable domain SQTIHQWPATLVQPVGSPLSLECTVEGTSNPNLYWYRQAAGRGLQLLFYSVGIGQISSEVPQNLSASRPQDRQFILSSKKLLLSDSGFYLCAWSVFSGGGDSNQPQHFGDGTRLSIL.

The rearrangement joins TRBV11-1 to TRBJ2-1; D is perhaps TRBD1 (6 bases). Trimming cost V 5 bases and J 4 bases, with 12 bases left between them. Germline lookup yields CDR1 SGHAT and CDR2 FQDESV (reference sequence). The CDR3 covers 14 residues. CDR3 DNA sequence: TGTGCCAGCAGCCGAGGACAGTCTTACAATGAGCAGTTCTTC. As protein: CASSRGQSYNEQFF. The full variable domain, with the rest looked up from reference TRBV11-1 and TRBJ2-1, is EAEVAQSPRYKITEKSQAVAFWCDPISGHATLYWYRQILGQGPELLVQFQDESVVDDSQLPKDRFSAERLKGVDSTLKIQPAELGDSAMYLCASSRGQSYNEQFFGPGTRLTVL.

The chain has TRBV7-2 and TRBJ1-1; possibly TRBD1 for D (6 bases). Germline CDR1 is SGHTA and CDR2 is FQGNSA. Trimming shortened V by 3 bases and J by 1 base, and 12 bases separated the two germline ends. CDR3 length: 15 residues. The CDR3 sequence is CASSFSGTTNTEAFF. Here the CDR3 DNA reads TGTGCCAGCAGCTTTTCCGGGACAACGAACACTGAAGCTTTCTTT.

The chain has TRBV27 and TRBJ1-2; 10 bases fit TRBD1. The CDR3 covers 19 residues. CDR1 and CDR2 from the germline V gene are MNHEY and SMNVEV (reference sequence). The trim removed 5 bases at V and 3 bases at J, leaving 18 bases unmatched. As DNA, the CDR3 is TGTGCCAGCAGTGCCTATCCTCCGGGACAGGGGATAGTAGACTATGGCTACACCTTC. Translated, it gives CASSAYPPGQGIVDYGYTF.

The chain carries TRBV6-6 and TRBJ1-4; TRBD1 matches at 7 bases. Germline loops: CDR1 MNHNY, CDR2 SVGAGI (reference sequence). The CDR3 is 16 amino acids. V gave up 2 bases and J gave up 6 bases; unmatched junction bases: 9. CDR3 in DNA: TGTGCCAGCAGTTACCCGCCGGGACAGAGGGATGAAAAACTGTTTTTT. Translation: CASSYPPGQRDEKLFF.

CDR3 DNA: TGTGCCAGCTCCCGGTCAACCGGGGAGCTGTTTTTT. Its translation is CASSRSTGELFF. The chain recombines TRBV18 with TRBJ2-2, with D unclear. Deletions cut 6 bases from V and 5 bases from J, with 7 bases between. Looked up from germline, CDR1 is KGHSH and CDR2 is LQKENI. This CDR3 has 12 residues.

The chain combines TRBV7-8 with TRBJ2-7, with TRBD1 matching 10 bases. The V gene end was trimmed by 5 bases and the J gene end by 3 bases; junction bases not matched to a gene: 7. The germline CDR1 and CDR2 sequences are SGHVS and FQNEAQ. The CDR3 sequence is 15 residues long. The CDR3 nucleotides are TGTGCCAGCAGCACCCTGACAGGGGGCTACTACGAGCAGTACTTC. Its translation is CASSTLTGGYYEQYF.

DNA of the CDR3: TGCGCCAGCAGTTTCCAAGGGGGGCAGTTCTTC. Its protein product is CASSFQGGQFF. The genes are TRBV5-1 and TRBJ2-1; TRBD1 might be the D (6 bases). The CDR3 is 11 residues long. Trimming cost V 5 bases and J 12 bases, with 12 bases left between them. The germline gives CDR1 SGHRS, CDR2 YFSETQ.

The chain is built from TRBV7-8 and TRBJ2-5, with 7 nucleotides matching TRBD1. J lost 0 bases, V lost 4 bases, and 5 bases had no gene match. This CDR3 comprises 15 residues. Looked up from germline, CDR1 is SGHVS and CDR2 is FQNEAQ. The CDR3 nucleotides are TGTGCCAGCAGCTACCAGACAGGGCACCAAGAGACCCAGTACTTC. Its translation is CASSYQTGHQETQYF.

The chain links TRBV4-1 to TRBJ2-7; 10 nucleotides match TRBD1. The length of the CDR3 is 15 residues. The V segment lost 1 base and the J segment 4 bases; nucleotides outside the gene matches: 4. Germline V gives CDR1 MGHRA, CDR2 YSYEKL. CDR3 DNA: TGCGCCAGCAGCCAAGTGACAGGGGGCATTTACGAGCAGTACTTC. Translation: CASSQVTGGIYEQYF.

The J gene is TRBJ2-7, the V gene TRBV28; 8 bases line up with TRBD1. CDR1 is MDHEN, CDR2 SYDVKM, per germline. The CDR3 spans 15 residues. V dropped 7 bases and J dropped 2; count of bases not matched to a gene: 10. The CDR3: CASTIPGQGTYEQYF. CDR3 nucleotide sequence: TGTGCCAGCACTATTCCAGGACAGGGAACCTACGAGCAGTACTTC.

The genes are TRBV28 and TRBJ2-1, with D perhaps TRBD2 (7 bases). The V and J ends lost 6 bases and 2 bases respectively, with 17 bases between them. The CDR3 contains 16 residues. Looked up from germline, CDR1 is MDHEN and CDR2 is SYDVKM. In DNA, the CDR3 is TGTGCCAGCAGCCCTAGGTGGCGGGGGCCCTACAATGAGCAGTTCTTC. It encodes CASSPRWRGPYNEQFF. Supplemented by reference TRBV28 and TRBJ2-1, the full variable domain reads DVKVTQSSRYLVKRTGEKVFLECVQDMDHENMFWYRQDPGLGLRLIYFSYDVKMKEKGDIPEGYSVSREKKERFSLILESASTNQTSMYLCASSPRWRGPYNEQFFGPGTRLTVL.